These 5 T cell receptor beta chains were sequenced from one sample in a study of T-cell reconstitution after alpha-beta-depleted transplantation in children. The library targeted TCRbeta and was prepared with unique molecular identifiers. TCRdb ran MiXCR on the PCR reads and lists one entry per CDR3 protein. The sample lists a few hundred thousand distinct CDR3 sequences, under 13% occurring once. Specimen: PBMCs from the stem cell graft donor, collected from the stem cell graft. These receptors came from a human donor who donated a stem cell graft to a child with acute lymphoblastic leukemia.

The rearrangement links TRBV7-2 to TRBJ2-7; TRBD1 matches at 10 bases. The CDR3 covers 15 residues. Germline V gene lookup returns CDR1 SGHTA and CDR2 FQGNSA. V trimming: 2 bases; J trimming: 5 bases; junction bases outside the gene matches: 6. The CDR3 nucleotides are TGTGCCAGCAGCTTAATGACAGGGGGCGCCCACGAGCAGTACTTC. Its protein is CASSLMTGGAHEQYF.

This sequence joins TRBV7-2 and TRBJ2-1; D is unclear. V dropped 1 base and J dropped 6 bases, with 10 bases sitting between them. The CDR3 sequence is 14 residues long. CDR1 is SGHTA and CDR2 is FQGNSA in the germline V gene. In DNA form, the CDR3 reads TGTGCCAGCAGCTTAGGCCATGGGTTCAATGAGCAGTTCTTC. Translated: CASSLGHGFNEQFF.

The CDR3 here is CASSLTGQGAAGELFF. CDR3 bases: TGCGCCAGCAGCTTGACGGGACAGGGGGCCGCCGGGGAGCTGTTTTTT. V and J are TRBV5-1 and TRBJ2-2, with 12 bases fitting TRBD1. CDR3 size: 16 residues. CDR1 is SGHRS, CDR2 YFSETQ, per germline. Trimming at V came to 1 base and at J to 6 bases, leaving 4 bases not matched to a gene.

This clonotype occurred a few times. The rearrangement links TRBV7-9 to TRBJ1-3; D may be TRBD1 (6 bases). Germline loops: CDR1 SEHNR, CDR2 FQNEAQ (reference sequence). The CDR3 sequence is 15 residues long. V was pared by 2 bases and J by 4 bases, with 12 bases between. This CDR3 reads CASSLSGANGNTIYF. The CDR3 nucleotides read TGTGCCAGCAGCTTATCGGGGGCGAACGGAAACACCATATATTTT.

This clonotype has more than one count but fewer than ten. Here the CDR3 reads CASSFSRGHQPQHF. The CDR3 bases are TGTGCCAGCAGCTTTAGCCGGGGTCACCAGCCCCAGCATTTT. The V gene is TRBV5-5, the J gene TRBJ1-5; unclear D gene. V was cut by 2 bases and J by 7 bases, with 13 bases left in between. CDR1 SGHKS and CDR2 YYEKEE come from the germline V gene (reference sequence). CDR3 length: 14 residues. Combining the CDR3 with reference TRBV5-5 and TRBJ1-5 gives the whole variable domain DAGVTQSPTHLIKTRGQQVTLRCSPISGHKSVSWYQQVLGQGPQFIFQYYEKEERGRGNFPDRFSARQFPNYSSELNVNALLLGDSALYLCASSFSRGHQPQHFGDGTRLSIL.